This T cell receptor (beta chain) was observed in a study of cytomegalovirus exposure and HLA in healthy donors. Trimming pared 0 bases from V and 2 bases from J, leaving 9 bases between. Germline V gene data show CDR1 as SGHRS and CDR2 as YFSETQ. This CDR3 contains 15 residues. On this clone itself: What it recognizes is unknown.

Using immunoSEQ multiplex PCR, the repertoire was profiled, and TCRdb retains in-frame clones only, with some absent. The sample contains about 400,000 clones, 86% of which appear only once. Broader study findings: Subsequent analysis found a tendency for first-cohort TCR clusters to co-occur within the 95 to 150 validation repertoires. For most TCR sequences rarity was the rule, although some public TCRs occurred in many donors.

The V and J genes are TRBV5-1 and TRBJ2-4; tentative D call: TRBD2 (7 bases). The origin of this receptor is a woman under 30 in good health and CMV-seronegative. Input material: PBMCs. CDR3: CASSLAGGSKNIQYF. DNA for the CDR3: TGCGCCAGCAGCTTGGCGGGGGGCTCCAAAAACATTCAGTACTTC.